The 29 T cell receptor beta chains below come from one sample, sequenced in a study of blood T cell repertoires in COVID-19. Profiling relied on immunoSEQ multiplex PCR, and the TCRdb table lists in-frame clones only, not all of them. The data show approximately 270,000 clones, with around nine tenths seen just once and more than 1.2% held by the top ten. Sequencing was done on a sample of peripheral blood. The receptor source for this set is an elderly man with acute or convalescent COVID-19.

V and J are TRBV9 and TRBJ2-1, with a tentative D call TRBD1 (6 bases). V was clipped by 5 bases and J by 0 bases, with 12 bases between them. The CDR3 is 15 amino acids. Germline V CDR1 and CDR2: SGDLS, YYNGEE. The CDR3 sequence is CASRPDSRSYNEQFF. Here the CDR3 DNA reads TGTGCCAGCAGGCCGGACAGTCGCTCCTACAATGAGCAGTTCTTC.

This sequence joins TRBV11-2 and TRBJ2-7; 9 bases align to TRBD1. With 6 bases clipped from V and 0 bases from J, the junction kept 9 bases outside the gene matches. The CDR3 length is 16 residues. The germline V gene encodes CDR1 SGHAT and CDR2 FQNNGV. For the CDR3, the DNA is TGTGCCAGCAGTCTTAACCGGGACAGGGCCTCCTACGAGCAGTACTTC. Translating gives CASSLNRDRASYEQYF.

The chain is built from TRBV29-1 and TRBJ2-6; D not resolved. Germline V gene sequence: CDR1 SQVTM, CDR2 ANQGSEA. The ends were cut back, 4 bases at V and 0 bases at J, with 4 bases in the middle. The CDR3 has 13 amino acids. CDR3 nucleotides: TGCAGCGTTGCTAACTCTGGGGCCAACGTCCTGACTTTC. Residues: CSVANSGANVLTF.

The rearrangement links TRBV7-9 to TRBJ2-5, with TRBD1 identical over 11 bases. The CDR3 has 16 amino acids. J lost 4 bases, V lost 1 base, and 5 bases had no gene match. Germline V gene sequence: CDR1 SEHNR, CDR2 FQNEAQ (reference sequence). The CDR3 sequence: CASSLDGQGAGETQYF. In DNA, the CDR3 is TGTGCCAGCAGCTTAGACGGACAGGGGGCTGGAGAGACCCAGTACTTC.

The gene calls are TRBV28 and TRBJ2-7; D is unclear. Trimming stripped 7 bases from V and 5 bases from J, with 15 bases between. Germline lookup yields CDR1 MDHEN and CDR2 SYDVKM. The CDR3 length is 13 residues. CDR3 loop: CASTPAATHEQYF. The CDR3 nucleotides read TGTGCCAGCACCCCCGCGGCCACCCACGAGCAGTACTTC.

CDR3 in DNA: TGTGCCACCAGTGCCACCCCGTTAGGAGGAAGCACAGATACGCAGTATTTT. This codes for CATSATPLGGSTDTQYF. The chain employs TRBV24-1 and TRBJ2-3; TRBD2 might be the D (5 bases). The ends were cut back, 5 bases at V and 0 bases at J, with 17 bases in the middle. CDR3 length: 17 residues. Germline loops: CDR1 KGHDR, CDR2 SFDVKD.

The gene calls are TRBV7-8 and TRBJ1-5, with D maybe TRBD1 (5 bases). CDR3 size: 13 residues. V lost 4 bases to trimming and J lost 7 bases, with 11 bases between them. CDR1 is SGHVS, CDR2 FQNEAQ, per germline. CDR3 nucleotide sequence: TGTGCCAGCAGCTGGGGCGTAAGCCAGCCCCAGCATTTT. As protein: CASSWGVSQPQHF.

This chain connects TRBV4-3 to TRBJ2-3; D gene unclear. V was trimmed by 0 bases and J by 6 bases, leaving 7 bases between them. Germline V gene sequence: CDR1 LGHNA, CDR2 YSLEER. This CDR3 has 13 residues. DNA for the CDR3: TGCGCCAGCAGCCAAGAGAGGCGGGATACGCAGTATTTT. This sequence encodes CASSQERRDTQYF.

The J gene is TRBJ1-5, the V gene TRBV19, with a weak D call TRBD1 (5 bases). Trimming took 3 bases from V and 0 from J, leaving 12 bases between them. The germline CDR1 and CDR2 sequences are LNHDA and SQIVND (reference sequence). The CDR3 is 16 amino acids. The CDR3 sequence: CASSIYDSLSNQPQHF. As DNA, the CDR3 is TGTGCCAGTAGTATCTACGACAGTCTTAGCAATCAGCCCCAGCATTTT. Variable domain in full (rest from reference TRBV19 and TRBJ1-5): DGGITQSPKYLFRKEGQNVTLSCEQNLNHDAMYWYRQDPGQGLRLIYYSQIVNDFQKGDIAEGYSVSREKKESFPLTVTSAQKNPTAFYLCASSIYDSLSNQPQHFGDGTRLSIL.

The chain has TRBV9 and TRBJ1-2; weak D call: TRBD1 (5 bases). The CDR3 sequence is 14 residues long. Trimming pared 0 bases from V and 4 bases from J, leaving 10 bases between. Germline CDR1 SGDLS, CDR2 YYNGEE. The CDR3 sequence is CASSVDGQGYGYTF. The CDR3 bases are TGTGCCAGCAGCGTAGATGGGCAGGGCTATGGCTACACCTTC.

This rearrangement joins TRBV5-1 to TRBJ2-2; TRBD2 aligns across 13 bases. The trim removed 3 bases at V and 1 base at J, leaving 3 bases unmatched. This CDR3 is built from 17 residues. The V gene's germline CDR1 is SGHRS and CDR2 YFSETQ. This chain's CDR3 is CASSWWTSGRNTGELFF. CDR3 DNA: TGCGCCAGCAGCTGGTGGACTAGCGGGAGGAACACCGGGGAGCTGTTTTTT.

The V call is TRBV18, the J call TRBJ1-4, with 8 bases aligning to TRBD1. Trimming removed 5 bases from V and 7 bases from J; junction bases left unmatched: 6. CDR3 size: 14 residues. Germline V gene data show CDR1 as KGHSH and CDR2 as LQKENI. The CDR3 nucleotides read TGTGCCAGCTCAACCGGGACAGGTGTTGAAAAACTGTTTTTT. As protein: CASSTGTGVEKLFF.

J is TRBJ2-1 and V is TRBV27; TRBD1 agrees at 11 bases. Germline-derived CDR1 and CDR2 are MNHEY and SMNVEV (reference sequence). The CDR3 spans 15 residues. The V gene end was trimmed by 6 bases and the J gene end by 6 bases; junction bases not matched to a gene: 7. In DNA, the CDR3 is TGTGCCAGCAGACGGACCGGGACAGGGGGCAATGAGCAGTTCTTC. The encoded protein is CASRRTGTGGNEQFF.

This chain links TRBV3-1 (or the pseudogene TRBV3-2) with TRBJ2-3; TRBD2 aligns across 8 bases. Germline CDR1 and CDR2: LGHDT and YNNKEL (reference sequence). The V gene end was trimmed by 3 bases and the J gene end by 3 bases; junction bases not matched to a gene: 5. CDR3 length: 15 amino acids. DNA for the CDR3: TGTGCCAGCAGCCACGGACTAGCATATACAGATACGCAGTATTTT. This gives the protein CASSHGLAYTDTQYF.

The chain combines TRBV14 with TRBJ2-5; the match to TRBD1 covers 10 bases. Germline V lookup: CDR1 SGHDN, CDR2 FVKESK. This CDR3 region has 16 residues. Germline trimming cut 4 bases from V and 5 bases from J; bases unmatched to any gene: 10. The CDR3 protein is CASSLRDRGLLETQYF. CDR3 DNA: TGTGCCAGCAGCCTCCGGGACAGGGGTTTATTGGAGACCCAGTACTTC.

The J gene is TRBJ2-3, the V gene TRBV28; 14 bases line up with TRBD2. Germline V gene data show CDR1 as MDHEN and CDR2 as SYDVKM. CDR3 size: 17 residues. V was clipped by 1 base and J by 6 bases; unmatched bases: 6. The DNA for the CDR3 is TGTGCCAGCAGTTTATCCGGACTAGCGGGAGGTAGGGATACGCAGTATTTT. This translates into CASSLSGLAGGRDTQYF. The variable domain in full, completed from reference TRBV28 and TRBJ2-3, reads DVKVTQSSRYLVKRTGEKVFLECVQDMDHENMFWYRQDPGLGLRLIYFSYDVKMKEKGDIPEGYSVSREKKERFSLILESASTNQTSMYLCASSLSGLAGGRDTQYFGPGTRLTVL.

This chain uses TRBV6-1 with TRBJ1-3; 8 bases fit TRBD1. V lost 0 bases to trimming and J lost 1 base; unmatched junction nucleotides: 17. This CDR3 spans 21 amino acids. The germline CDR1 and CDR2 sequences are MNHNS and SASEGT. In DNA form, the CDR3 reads TGTGCCAGCAGTGAAGCGCTTTTTGGGGGCAGGGGGCCCGGATCTGGAAACACCATATATTTT. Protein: CASSEALFGGRGPGSGNTIYF.

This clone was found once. CDR3 DNA: TGCGCCAGCAGCTTCGACAGGACCCGAGGGAGGCAGTACTTC. Residues: CASSFDRTRGRQYF. V usage is TRBV5-1 and J usage is TRBJ2-7, with a tentative D call TRBD1 (6 bases). Germline assignment: CDR1 SGHRS and CDR2 YFSETQ. The CDR3 totals 14 residues. V was trimmed by 2 bases and J by 9 bases, leaving 18 bases between them.

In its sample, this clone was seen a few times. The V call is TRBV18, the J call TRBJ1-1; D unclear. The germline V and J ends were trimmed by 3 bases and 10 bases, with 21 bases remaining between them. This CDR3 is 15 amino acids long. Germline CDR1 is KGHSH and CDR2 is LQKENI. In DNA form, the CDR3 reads TGTGCCAGCTCACCGGACGGGTTGGACGGGGAGGGAGCTTTCTTT. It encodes CASSPDGLDGEGAFF.

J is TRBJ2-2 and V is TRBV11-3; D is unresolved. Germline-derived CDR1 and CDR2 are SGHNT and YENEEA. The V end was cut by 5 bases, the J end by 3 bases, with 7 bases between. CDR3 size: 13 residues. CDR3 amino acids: CASSPPDTGELFF. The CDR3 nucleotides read TGTGCCAGCAGCCCCCCCGACACCGGGGAGCTGTTTTTT.

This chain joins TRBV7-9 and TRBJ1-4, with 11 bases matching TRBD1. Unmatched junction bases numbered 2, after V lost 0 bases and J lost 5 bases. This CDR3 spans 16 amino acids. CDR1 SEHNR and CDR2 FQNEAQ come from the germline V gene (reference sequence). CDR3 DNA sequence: TGTGCCAGCAGCTTAGCCCGGACAGGGGGCAATGAAAAACTGTTTTTT. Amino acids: CASSLARTGGNEKLFF.

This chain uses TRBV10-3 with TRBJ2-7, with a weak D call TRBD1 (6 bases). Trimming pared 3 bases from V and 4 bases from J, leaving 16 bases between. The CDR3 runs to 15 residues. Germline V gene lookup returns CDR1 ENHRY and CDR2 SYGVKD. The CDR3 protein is CAISDGGRKEYEQYF. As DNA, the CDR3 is TGTGCCATCAGTGATGGGGGCAGAAAAGAGTACGAGCAGTACTTC.

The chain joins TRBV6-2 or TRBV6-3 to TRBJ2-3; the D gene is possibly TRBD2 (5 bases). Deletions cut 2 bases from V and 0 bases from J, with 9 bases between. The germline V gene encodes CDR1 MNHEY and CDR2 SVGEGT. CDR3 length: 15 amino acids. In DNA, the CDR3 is TGTGCCAGCAGTTACGGAGGTGTTAGCACAGATACGCAGTATTTT. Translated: CASSYGGVSTDTQYF.

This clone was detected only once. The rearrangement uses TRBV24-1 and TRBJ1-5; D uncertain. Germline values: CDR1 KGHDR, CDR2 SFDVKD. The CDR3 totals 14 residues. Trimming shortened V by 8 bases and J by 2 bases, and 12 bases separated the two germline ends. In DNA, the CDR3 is TGTGCCACCACCTGGACTTTGGGCAATCAGCCCCAGCATTTT. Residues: CATTWTLGNQPQHF.

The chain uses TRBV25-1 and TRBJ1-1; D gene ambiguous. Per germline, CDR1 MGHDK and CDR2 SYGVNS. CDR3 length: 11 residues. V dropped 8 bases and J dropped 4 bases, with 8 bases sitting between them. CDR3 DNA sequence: TGTGCCAGCCTCGGGAGCACTGAAGCTTTCTTT. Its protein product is CASLGSTEAFF.

DNA for the CDR3: TGTGCCAGCAGCCCCGGGGGGGGCGGGTTGGGAAGCGATGAGCAGTTCTTC. It codes for CASSPGGGGLGSDEQFF. The rearrangement uses TRBV11-3 and TRBJ2-1; 8 positions agree with TRBD2. CDR1 is SGHNT, CDR2 YENEEA, per germline. This CDR3 region has 17 residues. The trim removed 5 bases at V and 8 bases at J, leaving 17 bases unmatched.

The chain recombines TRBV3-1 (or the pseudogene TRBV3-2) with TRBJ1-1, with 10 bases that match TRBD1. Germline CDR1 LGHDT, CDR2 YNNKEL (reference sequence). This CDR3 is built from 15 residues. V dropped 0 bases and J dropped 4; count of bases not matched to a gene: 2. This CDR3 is CASSQDGTGVTEAFF. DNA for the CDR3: TGTGCCAGCAGCCAAGATGGGACAGGGGTCACTGAAGCTTTCTTT.

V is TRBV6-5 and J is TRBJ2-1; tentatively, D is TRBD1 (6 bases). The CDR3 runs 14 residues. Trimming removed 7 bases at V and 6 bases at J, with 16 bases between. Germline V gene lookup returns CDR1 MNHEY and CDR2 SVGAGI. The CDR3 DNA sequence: TGTGCCAGCAAGCATGACAGGCCCAGCAATGAGCAGTTCTTC. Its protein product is CASKHDRPSNEQFF.

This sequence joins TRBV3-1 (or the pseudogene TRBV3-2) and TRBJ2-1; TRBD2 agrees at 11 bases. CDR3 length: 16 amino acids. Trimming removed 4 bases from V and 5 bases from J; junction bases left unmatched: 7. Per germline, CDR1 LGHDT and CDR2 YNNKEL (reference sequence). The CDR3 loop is CASSRRTSGLNNEQFF. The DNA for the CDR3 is TGTGCCAGCAGCCGCCGGACTAGCGGGCTTAACAATGAGCAGTTCTTC.